This T cell receptor (beta chain) was documented in a study of T cells in Graves' hyperthyroidism and ophthalmopathy. The CDR3 sequence is 14 residues long. Germline trimming cut 6 bases from V and 6 bases from J; bases unmatched to any gene: 6. Germline loops: CDR1 MGHDK, CDR2 SYGVNS. Amplified TCR beta CDR3 regions came from RNA transcripts. The HTBI primer set drove a first-round RT-PCR of the TCR CDR3. TCRdb processed the multiplex PCR reads anew with MiXCR; each CDR3 protein has one entry. This table has 500,000 to 600,000 distinct CDR3 sequences, under 60% appearing once. Overall study findings and caveats: Ophthalmopathy was model-predicted a median 6.5 months pre-onset.

Hyperthyroidism had been newly diagnosed in patients aged 18 to 65, and its duration was under 2 months. Exclusions: uncontrolled infection, other autoimmune disease, pregnancy, lactation. Every diagnosis used clinical symptoms, serum thyroxine and TRAb, thyroid ultrasound and orbital computed tomography. This clonotype was observed many times. Antigen specificity is unknown. The TCR originated in a woman aged 18-29 years with Graves' hyperthyroidism. J is TRBJ1-1 and V is TRBV25-1; 11 bases are shared with TRBD1. The sequencing sample was made of peripheral blood or thyroid tissue (not recorded which). The chain's CDR3 is CASRDRGQDAEAFF. CDR3 sequence (DNA): TGTGCCAGCAGGGACAGGGGGCAGGACGCTGAAGCTTTCTTT.